This paragraph covers one T cell receptor (beta chain) sequence. These data are taken from a study of cytomegalovirus exposure and HLA in healthy donors. For the study at large: Earlier results showed 117 million unique TCR beta sequences derived from approximately 170 million T cells.

The PCR had 60 Vbeta and 13 Jbeta primers. TCRdb's table, derived via immunoSEQ multiplex PCR, lists solely in-frame clones and lacks some. This sample's table has roughly 60,000 clones. This sequence was found in a male donor in good health and CMV-seronegative. The sequenced material came from PBMCs.

CDR3 DNA sequence: TGTGCCAGCAGCAAACTCGGGGAAGATACGCAGTATTTT. This translates into CASSKLGEDTQYF. V gene TRBV21-1 combines with J gene TRBJ2-3; the table's TRBD2 call for D was not verified on the DNA. TRBV21-1 is noted as a pseudogene. The length of the CDR3 is 13 residues.